These 4 T cell receptor beta chains were all obtained from the same sample, sequenced in a study of cytomegalovirus exposure and HLA in healthy donors. The PCR was carried out with 60 Vbeta primers and 13 Jbeta primers. The protocol was immunoSEQ multiplex PCR, while the TCRdb copy is restricted to in-frame clones and leaves out a portion. The table shows 150,000 or so clones, with around 83% occurring only once. Sample: PBMCs. The receptors shown here come from a man aged 50 to 60 in good health and CMV-seropositive.

The chain combines TRBV6-1 with TRBJ2-3, with 9 bases lining up with TRBD2. V dropped 4 bases and J dropped 0; count of bases not matched to a gene: 8. Germline CDR1 reads MNHNS; CDR2 reads SASEGT. The CDR3 is 17 residues long. CDR3 bases: TGTGCCAGCAGTGTAGCGGGAGCGAGCTCTAGCACAGATACGCAGTATTTT. Protein: CASSVAGASSSTDTQYF.

V is TRBV11-2 and J is TRBJ2-7; 9 nucleotides match TRBD1. Per the germline V gene, CDR1 is SGHAT and CDR2 is FQNNGV. V shed 5 bases, J shed 4 bases, and the junction held 9 bases outside the gene matches. The CDR3 covers 15 residues. CDR3 residues: CASSASGTGRYEQYF. DNA of the CDR3: TGTGCCAGCAGCGCATCCGGGACAGGGAGATACGAGCAGTACTTC. The full variable domain, rest sourced from reference TRBV11-2 and TRBJ2-7, is EAGVAQSPRYKIIEKRQSVAFWCNPISGHATLYWYQQILGQGPKLLIQFQNNGVVDDSQLPKDRFSAERLKGVDSTLKIQPAKLEDSAVYLCASSASGTGRYEQYFGPGTRLTVT.

The chain links TRBV19 to TRBJ2-7; D is possibly TRBD1 (6 bases). The CDR3 contains 13 residues. The germline gives CDR1 LNHDA, CDR2 SQIVND (reference sequence). Trimming left V 5 bases short and J 2 bases short, with 10 bases between. The CDR3 DNA reads TGTGCCAGTAGTGCCGGACAGCCCTACGAGCAGTACTTC. Protein product: CASSAGQPYEQYF.

The rearrangement joins TRBV7-2 to TRBJ2-5; a possible D gene is TRBD2 (5 bases). The CDR3 covers 12 residues. CDR1 SGHTA and CDR2 FQGNSA come from the germline V gene. V shed 2 bases and J shed 8 bases, with 9 bases lying between them. Here the CDR3 reads CASSLTRTTQYF. CDR3 sequence (DNA): TGTGCCAGCAGCTTAACAAGGACTACCCAGTACTTC.